The T cell receptor beta chain under discussion was sequenced for a study of PD-1 blockade in classical Hodgkin lymphoma. Broader study findings: Repertoire differences have undefined causes, possibly disease activity or prior therapy. Diminished baseline TCR diversity has been reported in newly diagnosed patients relative to healthy donors.

Sequencing used immunoSEQ multiplex PCR; TCRdb keeps in-frame clones, though not all of them. The sample records 30,000 to 35,000 clones, 85% to 95% being singletons. On this clone: Its specificity is not known.

Time point noted: newly diagnosed, previously untreated cHL patient sample. Comparators were PBMCs taken from newly diagnosed, untreated classical Hodgkin lymphoma. CDR1 is MNHEY, CDR2 SVGAGI, per germline. V was clipped by 5 bases and J by 9 bases, with 17 bases between them. This CDR3 spans 14 amino acids. The source is a human donor with classical Hodgkin lymphoma. The sample consisted of peripheral blood mononuclear cells (PBMCs). The chain joins TRBV6-5 to TRBJ2-1; D is perhaps TRBD2 (7 bases). CDR3 in DNA: TGTGCCAGCAGTCCTTTGCCGGGGGGCCTTGAGCAGTTCTTC. Its translation is CASSPLPGGLEQFF.